This passage covers 15 T cell receptor beta chains from one sample sequenced in a study of graft-versus-host responses after intestinal transplantation. Antigens of these TCRs are unknown. Produced via immunoSEQ multiplex PCR; TCRdb's table is partial and in-frame only. The table includes 80,000 to 95,000 clones, 90% to 95% detected once. Specimen: unstimulated CD8+ T cells sorted from spleen or lymph node cells, collected before intestinal transplant. These receptors originate from a human donor who received an intestinal transplant.

The CDR3 DNA is TGTGCCAGCAGCTTGGGGGCGTCCGAGCAGTACTTC. Amino acids: CASSLGASEQYF. The chain couples TRBV5-6 to TRBJ2-7; D not certain. V lost 0 bases and J 6 bases, leaving 7 bases between the germline ends. CDR3 length equals 12 residues. In germline, CDR1 is SGHDT, CDR2 YYEEEE.

This clone is a singleton in its sample. The V call is TRBV15, the J call TRBJ1-1; D not certain. The CDR3 is made up of 14 amino acids. The V gene's germline CDR1 is LNHNV and CDR2 YYDKDF (reference sequence). The germline V and J ends were trimmed by 7 bases and 0 bases, with 12 bases remaining between them. The CDR3 coding sequence is TGTGCCACCAACGACGGGGAGATGAACACTGAAGCTTTCTTT. The encoded protein is CATNDGEMNTEAFF.

The V call is TRBV7-6, the J call TRBJ2-1; D is unresolved. The CDR3 is 13 residues long. Per germline, CDR1 SGHVS and CDR2 FNYEAQ. Trimming took 5 bases from V and 2 from J, leaving 7 bases between them. Written as DNA, the CDR3 is TGTGCCAGCAGCGCCGTTCCCTACAATGAGCAGTTCTTC. It specifies CASSAVPYNEQFF.

This sequence joins TRBV25-1 and TRBJ2-5, with D unclear. The CDR3 is 15 residues long. Trimming cost V 0 bases and J 0 bases, with 8 bases left between them. CDR1 and CDR2 from the germline V gene are MGHDK and SYGVNS. The CDR3 DNA sequence: TGTGCCAGCAGTGAATATATGGGGAACCAAGAGACCCAGTACTTC. Its protein product is CASSEYMGNQETQYF.

This chain links TRBV2 with TRBJ1-2; D is unclear. CDR1 and CDR2 (germline): SNHLY, FYNNEI. The V gene lost 0 bases and the J gene lost 6 bases, with 14 bases spanning the gap. The CDR3 length is 15 residues. CDR3 protein: CASSEAGRVFNGYTF. The CDR3 DNA reads TGTGCCAGCAGTGAAGCGGGTAGGGTTTTCAATGGCTACACCTTC.

This clone was picked up a small number of times. V gene TRBV21-1 combines with J gene TRBJ1-5; whether TRBD1, the table's D call, matches the DNA was not checked. TRBV21-1 is a pseudogene segment. The CDR3 has 17 amino acids. CDR3 nucleotides: TGTGCCAGCAGCAAACCGACAGGGGAGAGGGTCAATCAGCCCCAGCATTTT. It is translated as CASSKPTGERVNQPQHF.

Worth noting for this clone: Given a much more abundant clone one base away, this may be a read error. The chain recombines TRBV6-4 with TRBJ2-6; D remains unclear. The CDR3 runs 14 residues. The germline V gene encodes CDR1 MRHNA and CDR2 SNTAGT. V was pared by 3 bases and J by 2 bases, with 5 bases between. The CDR3 DNA follows: TGTGCCAGCAGTGAGCGCGCTGGGGCCAACGTCCTGACTTTC. As protein: CASSERAGANVLTF.

The chain carries TRBV29-1 and TRBJ1-2, with D tentatively TRBD1 (5 bases). The CDR3 is 16 amino acids. V was shortened by 0 bases and J by 7 bases, with 21 bases between the two germline ends. The germline CDR1 and CDR2 sequences are SQVTM and ANQGSEA. The CDR3 nucleotides are TGCAGCGTTGAAGATCGAGAGGGGTGGGTTAGTGGTGGCTACACCTTC. Protein: CSVEDREGWVSGGYTF.

The chain combines TRBV5-3 with TRBJ2-7, with D hard to call. TRBV5-3 is an ORF; its function is uncertain. The CDR3 spans 12 residues. V lost 0 bases and J 2 bases, leaving 3 bases between the germline ends. CDR3 residues: CARSLAPYEQYF. The CDR3 DNA reads TGTGCCAGAAGCTTGGCCCCCTACGAGCAGTACTTC.

CDR3 in DNA: TGTGCCAGCAGTCTGAACACCGGGGAGCTGTTTTTT. It encodes CASSLNTGELFF. This sequence joins TRBV13 and TRBJ2-2; no reliable D call. V lost 6 bases to trimming and J lost 1 base, with 3 bases between them. Germline-derived CDR1 and CDR2 are PRHDT and FYEKMQ (reference sequence). This CDR3 comprises 12 residues.

In its sample, this clone was seen once. The CDR3 loop is CSVEGTSGGAYEQYF. In DNA form, the CDR3 reads TGCAGCGTTGAAGGGACTAGCGGGGGGGCCTACGAGCAGTACTTC. The chain combines TRBV29-1 with TRBJ2-7, with 15 nucleotides matching TRBD2. Germline V CDR1 and CDR2: SQVTM, ANQGSEA. V dropped 1 base and J dropped 2; count of bases not matched to a gene: 0. The CDR3 loop spans 15 amino acids.

The CDR3 nucleotides are TGCGCCAGCAGCCCTCCGTCGGCGGGGGGCCCTTTAGATACGCAGTATTTT. This codes for CASSPPSAGGPLDTQYF. The chain recombines TRBV5-1 with TRBJ2-3; 8 positions agree with TRBD2. This CDR3 comprises 17 residues. V lost 4 bases, J lost 5 bases, and 15 bases stayed unmatched. Germline V gives CDR1 SGHRS, CDR2 YFSETQ.

The V call is TRBV29-1, the J call TRBJ2-1; 10 positions match TRBD2. The V gene's germline CDR1 is SQVTM and CDR2 ANQGSEA. The CDR3 loop spans 16 amino acids. Trimming at V came to 7 bases and at J to 6 bases, leaving 15 bases not matched to a gene. CDR3 residues: CSAEAPGLAAFNEQFF. The CDR3 DNA reads as TGCAGCGCCGAGGCGCCCGGACTAGCGGCATTCAATGAGCAGTTCTTC.

The rearrangement links TRBV10-3 to TRBJ2-7; D unclear. The CDR3 contains 15 residues. The germline V and J ends were trimmed by 6 bases and 2 bases, with 17 bases remaining between them. In germline, CDR1 is ENHRY, CDR2 SYGVKD. Written as DNA, the CDR3 is TGTGCCATCAGCCGTCCTGGAACCAACCCCTACGAGCAGTACTTC. It codes for CAISRPGTNPYEQYF.

This rearrangement joins TRBV15 to TRBJ1-6, with a possible D match to TRBD1 (5 bases). The germline V gene encodes CDR1 LNHNV and CDR2 YYDKDF (reference sequence). V gave up 0 bases and J gave up 3 bases, with 9 bases separating them. CDR3 length: 16 amino acids. CDR3 DNA: TGTGCCACCAGCAGAGATGGGGGGGGCTATAATTCACCCCTCCACTTT. Its translation: CATSRDGGGYNSPLHF.